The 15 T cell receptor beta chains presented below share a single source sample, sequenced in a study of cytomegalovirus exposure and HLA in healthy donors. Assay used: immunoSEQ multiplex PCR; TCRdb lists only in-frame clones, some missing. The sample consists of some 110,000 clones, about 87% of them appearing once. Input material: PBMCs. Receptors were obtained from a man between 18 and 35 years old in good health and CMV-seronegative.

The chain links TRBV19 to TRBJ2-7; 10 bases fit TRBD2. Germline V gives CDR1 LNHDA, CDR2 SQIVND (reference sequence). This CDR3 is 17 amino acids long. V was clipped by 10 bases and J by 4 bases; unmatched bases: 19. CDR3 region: CATEGKASGSAEYEQYF. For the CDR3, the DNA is TGTGCCACCGAAGGGAAGGCTAGCGGGAGCGCAGAATACGAGCAGTACTTC.

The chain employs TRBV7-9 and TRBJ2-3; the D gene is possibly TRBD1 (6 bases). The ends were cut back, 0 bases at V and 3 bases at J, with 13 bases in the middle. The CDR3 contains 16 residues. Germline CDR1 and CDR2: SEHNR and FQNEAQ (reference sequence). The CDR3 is CASSLAFGRGTDTQYF. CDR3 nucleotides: TGTGCCAGCAGCTTAGCGTTCGGCAGGGGAACAGATACGCAGTATTTT. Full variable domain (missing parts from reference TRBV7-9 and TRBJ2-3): DTGVSQNPRHKITKRGQNVTFRCDPISEHNRLYWYRQTLGQGPEFLTYFQNEAQLEKSRLLSDRFSAERPKGSFSTLEIQRTEQGDSAMYLCASSLAFGRGTDTQYFGPGTRLTVL.

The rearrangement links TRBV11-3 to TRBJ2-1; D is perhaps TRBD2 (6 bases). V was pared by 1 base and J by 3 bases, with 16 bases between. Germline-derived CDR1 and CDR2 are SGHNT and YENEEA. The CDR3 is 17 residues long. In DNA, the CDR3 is TGTGCCAGCAGCTTAGGCCTGGCGGGGACCCTCTACAATGAGCAGTTCTTC. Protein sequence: CASSLGLAGTLYNEQFF. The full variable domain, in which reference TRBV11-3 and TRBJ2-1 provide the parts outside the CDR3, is EAGVVQSPRYKIIEKKQPVAFWCNPISGHNTLYWYLQNLGQGPELLIRYENEEAVDDSQLPKDRFSAERLKGVDSTLKIQPAELGDSAVYLCASSLGLAGTLYNEQFFGPGTRLTVL.

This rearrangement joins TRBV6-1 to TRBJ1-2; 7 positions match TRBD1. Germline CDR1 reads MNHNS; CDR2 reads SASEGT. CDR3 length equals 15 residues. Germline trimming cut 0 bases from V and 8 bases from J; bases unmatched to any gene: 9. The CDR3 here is CASSEATGQPEGYTF. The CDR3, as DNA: TGTGCCAGCAGTGAAGCAACGGGACAGCCAGAGGGCTACACCTTC.

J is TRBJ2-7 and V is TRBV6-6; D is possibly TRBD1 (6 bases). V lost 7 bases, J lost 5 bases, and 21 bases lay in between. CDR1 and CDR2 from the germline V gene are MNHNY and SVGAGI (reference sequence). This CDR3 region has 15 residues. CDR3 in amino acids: CASTVAGVAVNEQYF. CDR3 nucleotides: TGTGCCAGCACTGTAGCAGGGGTCGCCGTCAACGAGCAGTACTTC.

CDR3 residues: CASSQTARWPDTQYF. CDR3 bases: TGTGCCAGCTCGCAGACAGCTAGGTGGCCAGATACGCAGTATTTT. The chain couples TRBV6-1 to TRBJ2-3; the D gene is possibly TRBD1 (5 bases). Per germline, CDR1 MNHNS and CDR2 SASEGT. The CDR3 covers 15 residues. Deletions cut 8 bases from V and 4 bases from J, with 19 bases between.

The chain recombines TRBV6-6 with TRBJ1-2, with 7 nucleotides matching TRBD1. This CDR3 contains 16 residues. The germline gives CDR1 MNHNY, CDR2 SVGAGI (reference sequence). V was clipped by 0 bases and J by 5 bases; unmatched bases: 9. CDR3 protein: CASSYSKGAKVYGYTF. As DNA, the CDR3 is TGTGCCAGCAGTTACTCAAAGGGGGCGAAGGTTTATGGCTACACCTTC.

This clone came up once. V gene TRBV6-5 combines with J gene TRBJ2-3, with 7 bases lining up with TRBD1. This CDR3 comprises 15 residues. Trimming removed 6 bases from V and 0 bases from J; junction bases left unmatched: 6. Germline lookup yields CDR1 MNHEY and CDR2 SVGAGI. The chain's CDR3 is CASRPWDSSTDTQYF. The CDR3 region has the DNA TGTGCCAGCAGGCCCTGGGACAGTAGCACAGATACGCAGTATTTT.

This CDR3 reads CASTRDRSSNQPQHF. The CDR3 DNA reads TGTGCCAGCACCCGAGACAGGTCTAGCAATCAGCCCCAGCATTTT. The chain employs TRBV6-1 and TRBJ1-5; possible D gene TRBD1, 6 bases. CDR1 and CDR2 (germline): MNHNS, SASEGT. The CDR3 is 15 amino acids. Trimming stripped 7 bases from V and 0 bases from J, with 13 bases between.

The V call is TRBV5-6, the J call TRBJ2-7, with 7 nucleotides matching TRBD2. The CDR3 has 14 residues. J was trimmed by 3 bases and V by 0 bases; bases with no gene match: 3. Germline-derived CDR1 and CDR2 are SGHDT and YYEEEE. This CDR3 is CASSLGAGSYEQYF. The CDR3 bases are TGTGCCAGCAGCTTGGGAGCGGGGAGCTACGAGCAGTACTTC.

The CDR3 DNA follows: TGTGCCAGCAGCTTAGGGCTAGCGGGAGCGATTACCGGGGAGCTGTTTTTT. As protein: CASSLGLAGAITGELFF. The V and J genes are TRBV7-9 and TRBJ2-2; 10 nucleotides agree with TRBD2. CDR3 length: 17 amino acids. After removal of 1 base from V and 5 bases from J, the junction contained 7 bases not matched to a gene. Germline CDR1 reads SEHNR; CDR2 reads FQNEAQ (reference sequence).

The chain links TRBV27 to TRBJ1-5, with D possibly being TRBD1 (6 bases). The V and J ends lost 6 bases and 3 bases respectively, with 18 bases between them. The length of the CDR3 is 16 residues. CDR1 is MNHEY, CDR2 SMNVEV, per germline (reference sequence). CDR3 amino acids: CASRRNRDNLNQPQHF. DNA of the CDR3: TGTGCCAGCAGGAGAAACCGGGACAATCTCAATCAGCCCCAGCATTTT.

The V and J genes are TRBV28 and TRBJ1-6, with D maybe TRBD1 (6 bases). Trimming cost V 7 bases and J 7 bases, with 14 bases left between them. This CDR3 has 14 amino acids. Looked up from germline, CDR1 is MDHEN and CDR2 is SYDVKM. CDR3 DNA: TGTGCCAGCAAAATACAGGGCGTAAATTCACCCCTCCACTTT. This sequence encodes CASKIQGVNSPLHF.

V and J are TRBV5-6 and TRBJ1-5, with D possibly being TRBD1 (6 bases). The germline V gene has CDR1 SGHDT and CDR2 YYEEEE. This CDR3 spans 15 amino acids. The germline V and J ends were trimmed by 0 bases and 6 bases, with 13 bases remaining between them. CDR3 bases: TGTGCCAGCAGCTTGGACGGCAGGGGCACTCAGCCCCAGCATTTT. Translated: CASSLDGRGTQPQHF.

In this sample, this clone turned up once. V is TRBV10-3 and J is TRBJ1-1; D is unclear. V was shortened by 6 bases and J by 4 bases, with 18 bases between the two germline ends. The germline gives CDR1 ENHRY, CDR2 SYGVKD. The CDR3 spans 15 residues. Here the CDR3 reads CAISGRGTEGTEAFF. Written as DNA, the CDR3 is TGTGCCATCAGCGGACGGGGAACTGAAGGCACTGAAGCTTTCTTT.